This TCR beta chain was documented in a study of T-cell reconstitution after alpha-beta-depleted transplantation in children. For TCRbeta, the library was prepared with unique molecular identifiers. Each CDR3 protein gets one entry after TCRdb re-called the PCR reads with MiXCR. The sample includes approximately 500,000 distinct CDR3 sequences, more than 9% of them seen just once. The V segment lost 5 bases and the J segment 3 bases; nucleotides outside the gene matches: 8. The CDR3 has 17 amino acids. The germline gives CDR1 SEHNR, CDR2 FQNEAQ (reference sequence). This clonotype was observed many times. What it binds is not known. General observations from the study: The main origin of T-cell counts and diversity one year after transplant was newly produced T cells. About two months after transplant, alpha-beta T cells reportedly came from several hundred expanded graft clones. High day-60 TCRbeta diversity in some patients came from surviving recipient T cells and thymic progenitors.

This material consisted of PBMCs, taken before TCRalphabeta/CD19-depleted stem cell transplant. The clonotype comes from a child aged 2 to 15 with inherited bone marrow failure, due to receive a stem cell transplant. The J gene is TRBJ2-1, the V gene TRBV7-9, with 12 bases that match TRBD2. CDR3 in DNA: TGTGCCAGCAGCCCTAGGACTAGCGGGGCATACTACAATGAGCAGTTCTTC. Amino acids: CASSPRTSGAYYNEQFF.